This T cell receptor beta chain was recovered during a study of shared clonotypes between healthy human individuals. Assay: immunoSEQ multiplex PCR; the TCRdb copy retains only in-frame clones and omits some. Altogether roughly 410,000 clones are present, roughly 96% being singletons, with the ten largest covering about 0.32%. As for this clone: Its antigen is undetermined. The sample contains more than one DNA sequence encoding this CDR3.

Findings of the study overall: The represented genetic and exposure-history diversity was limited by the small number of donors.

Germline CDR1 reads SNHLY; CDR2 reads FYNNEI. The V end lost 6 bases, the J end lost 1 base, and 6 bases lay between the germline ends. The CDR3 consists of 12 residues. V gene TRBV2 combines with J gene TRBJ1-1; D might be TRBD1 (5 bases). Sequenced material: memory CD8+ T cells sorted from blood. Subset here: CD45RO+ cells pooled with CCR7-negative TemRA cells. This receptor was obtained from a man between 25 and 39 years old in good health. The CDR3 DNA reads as TGTGCCAGCAGCGGACAGAACACTGAAGCTTTCTTT. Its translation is CASSGQNTEAFF.